This TCR beta chain was captured in a study of control samples from healthy donors and cancer patients. Clones were sequenced by immunoSEQ multiplex PCR, and TCRdb holds only the in-frame ones, with some missing. This sample has about 47,000 clones, with over 70% found just once. V shed 5 bases and J shed 4 bases, with 15 bases lying between them. CDR3 size: 14 residues. Per the germline V gene, CDR1 is SGHRS and CDR2 is YFSETQ. Sequencing was carried out using blood. The V gene is TRBV5-1, the J gene TRBJ1-2; D ambiguous. The receptor was isolated from a man aged 65 to 79 in good health. This CDR3 is CASRGQGRPYGYTF. In DNA form, the CDR3 reads TGCGCCAGCAGAGGGCAAGGGCGACCCTATGGCTACACCTTC.